This T cell receptor beta chain was profiled in a study of identical twins. Germline CDR1 and CDR2: SGHDN and FVKESK. The V and J ends lost 4 bases and 5 bases, in that order; junction bases with no gene match: 7. There are 15 residues in the CDR3. TCRdb reprocessed the 5' RACE reads with MiXCR, giving one entry per CDR3 protein. The data hold hundreds of thousands of distinct CDR3 sequences, with over 8.5% observed a single time. The sample was also linked to a second study, of yellow fever vaccine responses in identical twins.

This TCR derives from a woman in her late teens or twenties in good health. Sequencing was done on a sample of PBMCs. The J gene is TRBJ2-4, the V gene TRBV14, with TRBD1 identical over 8 bases. CDR3 region: CASSLTGVGENIQYF. The DNA of the CDR3 is TGTGCCAGCAGCCTGACAGGGGTCGGAGAAAACATTCAGTACTTC. Supplemented by reference TRBV14 and TRBJ2-4, the full variable domain reads EAGVTQFPSHSVIEKGQTVTLRCDPISGHDNLYWYRRVMGKEIKFLLHFVKESKQDESGMPNNRFLAERTGGTYSTLKVQPAELEDSGVYFCASSLTGVGENIQYFGAGTRLSVL.